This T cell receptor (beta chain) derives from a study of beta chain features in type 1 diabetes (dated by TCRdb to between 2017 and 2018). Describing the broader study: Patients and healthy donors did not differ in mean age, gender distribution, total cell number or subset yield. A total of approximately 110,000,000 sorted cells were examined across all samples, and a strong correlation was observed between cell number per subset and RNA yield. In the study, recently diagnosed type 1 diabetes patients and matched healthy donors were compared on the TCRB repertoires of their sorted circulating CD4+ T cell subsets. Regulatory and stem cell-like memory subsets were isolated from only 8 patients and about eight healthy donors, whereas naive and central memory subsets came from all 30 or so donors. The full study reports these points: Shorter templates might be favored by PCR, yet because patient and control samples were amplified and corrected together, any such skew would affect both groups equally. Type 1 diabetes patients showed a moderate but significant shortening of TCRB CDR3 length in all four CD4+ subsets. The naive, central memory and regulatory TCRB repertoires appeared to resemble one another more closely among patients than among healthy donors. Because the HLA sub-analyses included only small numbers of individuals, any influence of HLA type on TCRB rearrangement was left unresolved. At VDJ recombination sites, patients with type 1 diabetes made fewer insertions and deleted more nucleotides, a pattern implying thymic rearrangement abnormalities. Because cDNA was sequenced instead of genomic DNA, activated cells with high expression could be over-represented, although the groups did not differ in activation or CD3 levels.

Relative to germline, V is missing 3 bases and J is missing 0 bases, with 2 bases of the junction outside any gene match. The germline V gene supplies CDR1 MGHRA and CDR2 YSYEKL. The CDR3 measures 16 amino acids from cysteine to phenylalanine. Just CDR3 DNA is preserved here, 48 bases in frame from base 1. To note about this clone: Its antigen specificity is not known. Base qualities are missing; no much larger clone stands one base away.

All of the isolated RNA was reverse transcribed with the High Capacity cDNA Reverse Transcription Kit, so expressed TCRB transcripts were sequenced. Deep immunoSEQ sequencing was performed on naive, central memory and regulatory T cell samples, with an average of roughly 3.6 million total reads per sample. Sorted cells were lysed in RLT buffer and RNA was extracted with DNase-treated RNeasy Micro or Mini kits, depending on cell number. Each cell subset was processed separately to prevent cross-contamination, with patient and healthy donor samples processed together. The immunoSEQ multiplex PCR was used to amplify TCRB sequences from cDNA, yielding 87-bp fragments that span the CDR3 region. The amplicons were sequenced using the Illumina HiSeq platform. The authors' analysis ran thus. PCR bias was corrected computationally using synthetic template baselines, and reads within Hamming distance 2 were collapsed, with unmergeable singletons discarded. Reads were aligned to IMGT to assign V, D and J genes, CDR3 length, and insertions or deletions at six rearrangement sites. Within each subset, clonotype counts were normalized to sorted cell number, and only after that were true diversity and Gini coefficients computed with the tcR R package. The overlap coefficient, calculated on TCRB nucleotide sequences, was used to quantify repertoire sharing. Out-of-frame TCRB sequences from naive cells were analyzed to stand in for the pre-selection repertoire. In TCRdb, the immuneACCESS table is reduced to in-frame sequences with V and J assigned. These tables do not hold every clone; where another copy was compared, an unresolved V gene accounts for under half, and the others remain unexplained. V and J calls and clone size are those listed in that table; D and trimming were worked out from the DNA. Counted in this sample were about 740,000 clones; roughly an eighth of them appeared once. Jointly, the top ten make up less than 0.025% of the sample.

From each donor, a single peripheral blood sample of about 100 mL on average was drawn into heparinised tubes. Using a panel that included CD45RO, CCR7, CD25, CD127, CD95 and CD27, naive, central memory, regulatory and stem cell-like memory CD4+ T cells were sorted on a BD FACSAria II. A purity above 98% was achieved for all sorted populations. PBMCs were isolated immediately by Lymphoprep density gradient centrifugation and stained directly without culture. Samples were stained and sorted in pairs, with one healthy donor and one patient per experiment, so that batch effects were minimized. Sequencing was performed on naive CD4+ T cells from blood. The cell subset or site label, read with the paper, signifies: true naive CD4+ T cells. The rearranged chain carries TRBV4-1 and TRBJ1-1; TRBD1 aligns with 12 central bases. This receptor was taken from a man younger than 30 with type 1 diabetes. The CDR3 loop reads CASSQGQGALNTEAFF. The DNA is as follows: TGCGCCAGCAGCCAGGGACAGGGGGCCTTGAACACTGAAGCTTTCTTT.